The sequence of this T cell receptor beta chain was determined in a study of cytomegalovirus exposure and HLA in healthy donors. Study-level findings and limits: One variant, a missense change in DCLRE1C, was linked in a later analysis to TCR beta V- and J-gene trimming.

The germline CDR1 and CDR2 sequences are GTSNPN and SVGIG (reference sequence). Trimming removed 0 bases from V and 5 bases from J; junction bases left unmatched: 11. The CDR3 runs to 17 residues. Remarks on this clone: What it binds is not known.

This PCR relied on a set of 60 Vbeta primers and 13 Jbeta primers. The data were produced by immunoSEQ multiplex PCR, yet TCRdb's version contains in-frame clones alone and is incomplete. The sample has under 200,000 clones, about 78% seen once. The chain employs TRBV30 and TRBJ2-5, with 11 bases aligning to TRBD2. Source material: PBMCs. This clonotype originated in a man between 60 and 75 years old in good health and CMV-seronegative. CDR3 loop: CAWSVAPSGRMRETQYF. DNA for the CDR3: TGTGCCTGGAGTGTAGCCCCTAGCGGGAGGATGCGGGAGACCCAGTACTTC.